Below, 27 T cell receptor beta chains from the same sample are listed, as sequenced in a study of blood T cell repertoires in COVID-19. Repertoires were generated with immunoSEQ multiplex PCR, while TCRdb's copy carries only in-frame clones and drops some. The data hold 150,000 to 200,000 clones, with roughly 90% observed a single time. Input material: peripheral blood. These receptors originate from a man in his late teens or twenties with acute or convalescent COVID-19.

The chain employs TRBV5-1 and TRBJ2-5; 9 positions match TRBD2. The CDR3 consists of 13 residues. Per the germline V gene, CDR1 is SGHRS and CDR2 is YFSETQ. V lost 6 bases, J lost 4 bases, and 4 bases stayed unmatched. DNA of the CDR3: TGCGCCAGCACCGCGGGGGGGCTAGAGACCCAGTACTTC. Its translation: CASTAGGLETQYF.

This clone was picked up one time. V gene TRBV9 combines with J gene TRBJ1-1; perhaps TRBD1 as D (5 bases). The CDR3 length is 19 residues. CDR1 is SGDLS and CDR2 is YYNGEE in the germline V gene. V lost 4 bases to trimming and J lost 0 bases, with 25 bases between them. The CDR3 loop reads CASSRGGAAAVVMNTEAFF. The CDR3 DNA reads as TGTGCCAGCAGCCGGGGCGGGGCAGCCGCAGTTGTGATGAACACTGAAGCTTTCTTT. The variable domain in full, completed from reference TRBV9 and TRBJ1-1, reads DSGVTQTPKHLITATGQRVTLRCSPRSGDLSVYWYQQSLDQGLQFLIQYYNGEERAKGNILERFSAQQFPDLHSELNLSSLELGDSALYFCASSRGGAAAVVMNTEAFFGQGTRLTVV.

This clone occurred once. This chain links TRBV24-1 with TRBJ1-3, with a tentative D call TRBD1 (6 bases). The CDR3 runs to 19 residues. Germline loops: CDR1 KGHDR, CDR2 SFDVKD. Trimming took 9 bases from V and 4 from J, leaving 30 bases between them. The CDR3 DNA is TGTGCCACCGTCCCCCAAAACTCAGGGGAACCCTCTCCCGGAAACACCATATATTTT. As protein: CATVPQNSGEPSPGNTIYF.

This chain connects TRBV6-5 to TRBJ1-2, with unresolved D. V lost 7 bases, J lost 4 bases, and 10 bases lay in between. Germline-derived CDR1 and CDR2 are MNHEY and SVGAGI. This CDR3 is 12 amino acids long. The CDR3 coding sequence is TGTGCCAGCAATGGACGGGGCTATGGCTACACCTTC. Its protein product is CASNGRGYGYTF.

V usage is TRBV27 and J usage is TRBJ2-2; 9 bases fit TRBD1. The CDR3 contains 17 residues. The junction had 15 bases not matched to a gene; V was cut back by 8 bases and J by 5 bases. Per germline, CDR1 MNHEY and CDR2 SMNVEV (reference sequence). In DNA, the CDR3 is TGTGCCAGCGGACAAACGGACAGGGGATTATGGACCGGGGAGCTGTTTTTT. This gives the protein CASGQTDRGLWTGELFF.

The chain is built from TRBV5-1 and TRBJ1-1, with unresolved D. This CDR3 region has 16 residues. The V gene's germline CDR1 is SGHRS and CDR2 YFSETQ. Trimming took off 5 bases at V and 4 bases at J, with 21 bases between the two ends. The CDR3 region is CASSKETPPSGTEAFF. CDR3 in DNA: TGCGCCAGCAGTAAAGAGACCCCCCCGTCGGGCACTGAAGCTTTCTTT.

The chain recombines TRBV5-6 with TRBJ1-6; unclear D gene. The V gene lost 6 bases and the J gene lost 2 bases, with 15 bases spanning the gap. The CDR3 loop spans 16 amino acids. Germline loops: CDR1 SGHDT, CDR2 YYEEEE. CDR3 in amino acids: CASTTRGVTYNSPLHF. The CDR3 nucleotides are TGTGCCAGCACCACAAGAGGAGTCACCTATAATTCACCCCTCCACTTT.

This chain uses TRBV7-9 with TRBJ2-5, with 8 bases aligning to TRBD2. The CDR3 is 16 amino acids. Germline V lookup: CDR1 SEHNR, CDR2 FQNEAQ (reference sequence). V shed 5 bases and J 5 bases; nucleotides not matched to a gene: 13. Here the CDR3 DNA reads TGTGCCAGCAGCGCGATCCGGAGCGGGAGTGCCGAGACCCAGTACTTC. It codes for CASSAIRSGSAETQYF.

This sequence joins TRBV25-1 and TRBJ2-5, with 8 nucleotides matching TRBD2. The CDR3 totals 15 residues. J gave up 5 bases and V 2 bases, and 7 bases lay outside the gene matches. Germline lookup yields CDR1 MGHDK and CDR2 SYGVNS. CDR3 protein: CASSEIREGRETQYF. The CDR3 DNA sequence: TGTGCCAGCAGTGAAATTCGGGAGGGGCGGGAGACCCAGTACTTC.

A single count supports this clone. The V and J genes are TRBV19 and TRBJ1-2; possible D gene TRBD1, 5 bases. V gave up 5 bases and J gave up 5 bases, with 15 bases separating them. CDR1 is LNHDA and CDR2 is SQIVND in the germline V gene (reference sequence). The CDR3 sequence is 14 residues long. As DNA, the CDR3 is TGTGCCAGTAGTCTCCCAGGGTCTAGGTATGGCTACACCTTC. Its protein product is CASSLPGSRYGYTF. The full variable domain, completed using reference TRBV19 and TRBJ1-2, is DGGITQSPKYLFRKEGQNVTLSCEQNLNHDAMYWYRQDPGQGLRLIYYSQIVNDFQKGDIAEGYSVSREKKESFPLTVTSAQKNPTAFYLCASSLPGSRYGYTFGSGTRLTVV.

A few counts support this clone. The rearrangement uses TRBV3-1 (or the pseudogene TRBV3-2) and TRBJ2-5; 9 nucleotides agree with TRBD2. Germline CDR1 and CDR2: LGHDT and YNNKEL (reference sequence). The CDR3 spans 15 residues. Trimming removed 4 bases from V and 2 bases from J; junction bases left unmatched: 5. CDR3: CASSRGTSQQETQYF. As DNA, the CDR3 is TGTGCCAGCAGCCGCGGGACTAGCCAACAAGAGACCCAGTACTTC.

The J gene is TRBJ2-7, the V gene TRBV7-8, with D tentatively TRBD2 (5 bases). Germline V lookup: CDR1 SGHVS, CDR2 FQNEAQ. This CDR3 has 18 amino acids. Trimming removed 1 base from V and 4 bases from J, with 23 bases in between. The CDR3 region is CASSLGAATGILPYEQYF. In nucleotides, the CDR3 is TGTGCCAGCAGCTTAGGGGCAGCGACGGGAATTCTTCCTTACGAGCAGTACTTC.

The J gene is TRBJ1-4, the V gene TRBV5-5; no firm D call. V lost 0 bases and J 8 bases, leaving 14 bases between the germline ends. The CDR3 is 15 amino acids. Germline-derived CDR1 and CDR2 are SGHKS and YYEKEE (reference sequence). CDR3 sequence reads: CASSLETVLREKLFF. The CDR3 region has the DNA TGTGCCAGCAGCTTGGAAACTGTACTAAGGGAAAAACTGTTTTTT.

As for this clone: Other DNA sequences of this sample code for an identical CDR3. This chain connects TRBV7-2 to TRBJ1-4; D unclear. The CDR3 runs to 13 residues. V dropped 1 base and J dropped 5 bases, with 5 bases sitting between them. Germline V CDR1 and CDR2: SGHTA, FQGNSA. CDR3 residues: CASSLEPNEKLFF. CDR3 DNA sequence: TGTGCCAGCAGCTTAGAGCCGAATGAAAAACTGTTTTTT.

V is TRBV5-6 and J is TRBJ2-7, with 10 bases that match TRBD1. The CDR3 is made up of 14 amino acids. CDR1 and CDR2 (germline): SGHDT, YYEEEE. V lost 3 bases and J lost 7; bases outside the gene matches: 7. CDR3 in DNA: TGTGCCAGCAGCTACGGGACAGGGGTCGAGGAGCAGTACTTC. Translated, it gives CASSYGTGVEEQYF.

This clone was counted a single time. The rearrangement links TRBV27 to TRBJ2-2, with D unclear. The V gene's germline CDR1 is MNHEY and CDR2 SMNVEV (reference sequence). The CDR3 has 14 residues. Trimming pared 2 bases from V and 1 base from J, leaving 5 bases between. The CDR3 reads CASSLAGNTGELFF. DNA of the CDR3: TGTGCCAGCAGTTTAGCAGGGAACACCGGGGAGCTGTTTTTT.

A word on this clone: Other DNA variants within this sample encode the same CDR3. The chain carries TRBV19 and TRBJ1-1; perhaps TRBD1 as D (5 bases). The CDR3 has 14 amino acids. Germline-derived CDR1 and CDR2 are LNHDA and SQIVND (reference sequence). With 2 bases removed from V and 1 base from J, the gap between germline ends came to 8 bases. CDR3 residues: CASSISGGNTEAFF. The CDR3 nucleotides are TGTGCCAGTAGTATATCGGGGGGGAACACTGAAGCTTTCTTT.

The chain joins TRBV5-5 to TRBJ2-5; 9 nucleotides align to TRBD2. The V gene's germline CDR1 is SGHKS and CDR2 YYEKEE (reference sequence). The trim removed 4 bases at V and 6 bases at J, leaving 10 bases unmatched. The CDR3 spans 15 residues. CDR3 sequence reads: CASSLVREGYKTQYF. CDR3 DNA sequence: TGTGCCAGCAGCCTTGTGCGGGAGGGTTATAAGACCCAGTACTTC.

The V and J genes are TRBV27 and TRBJ1-1; D is perhaps TRBD1 (5 bases). Germline CDR1 and CDR2: MNHEY and SMNVEV (reference sequence). This CDR3 is built from 13 residues. The V gene lost 3 bases and the J gene lost 4 bases, with 9 bases spanning the gap. The CDR3 is CASSLGGGTEAFF. The CDR3 coding sequence is TGTGCCAGCAGTTTGGGGGGTGGCACTGAAGCTTTCTTT.

The chain combines TRBV7-9 with TRBJ2-3; D call uncertain. This CDR3 is built from 16 residues. The germline V and J ends were trimmed by 6 bases and 2 bases, with 18 bases remaining between them. The germline V gene encodes CDR1 SEHNR and CDR2 FQNEAQ (reference sequence). The CDR3 nucleotides read TGTGCCAGCAGTCCACCTCCATTCGGTGTCACAGATACGCAGTATTTT. Its protein is CASSPPPFGVTDTQYF.

This clone has a handful of counts. V gene TRBV24-1 combines with J gene TRBJ1-5; D remains ambiguous. There are 14 residues in the CDR3. V lost 4 bases and J 7 bases, leaving 13 bases between the germline ends. Germline assignment: CDR1 KGHDR and CDR2 SFDVKD. CDR3 nucleotide sequence: TGTGCCACCAGTGACCCACAGTCTTTCCAGCCCCAGCATTTT. Protein sequence: CATSDPQSFQPQHF.

The chain is built from TRBV10-1 and TRBJ2-7; 8 nucleotides align to TRBD1. The CDR3 is made up of 14 amino acids. J lost 4 bases, V lost 7 bases, and 9 bases had no gene match. CDR1 is WNHNN and CDR2 is SYGVQD in the germline V gene (reference sequence). The CDR3 spells CASNSAGQGYEQYF. CDR3 bases: TGCGCCAGCAATTCTGCCGGACAGGGATACGAGCAGTACTTC.

This clone came up a few times. The chain has TRBV3-1 (or the pseudogene TRBV3-2) and TRBJ2-7; D not resolved. Trimming took 6 bases from V and 3 from J, leaving 12 bases between them. The CDR3 length is 13 residues. Germline assignment: CDR1 LGHDT and CDR2 YNNKEL (reference sequence). CDR3 in amino acids: CASSLRGFYEQYF. The CDR3 DNA reads as TGTGCCAGCAGTCTTCGAGGCTTCTACGAGCAGTACTTC.

The V gene is TRBV21-1, the J gene TRBJ2-1; the tabulated D call, TRBD1, remains unverified against the DNA. TRBV21-1 is described as a pseudogene. There are 16 residues in the CDR3. CDR3 residues: CASSKPSDRDSNEQFF. CDR3 DNA: TGTGCCAGCAGCAAACCATCTGACAGGGACTCGAATGAGCAGTTCTTC.

The chain combines TRBV6-5 with TRBJ1-1; tentative D call: TRBD1 (6 bases). CDR1 is MNHEY, CDR2 SVGAGI, per germline. The CDR3 consists of 13 residues. Trimming took 6 bases from V and 1 from J, leaving 9 bases between them. The CDR3 bases are TGTGCCAGCAGAGGCAGGGGGAACACTGAAGCTTTCTTT. It codes for CASRGRGNTEAFF.

The chain couples TRBV7-6 to TRBJ1-5; D uncertain. Trimming pared 3 bases from V and 0 bases from J, leaving 9 bases between. This CDR3 is 15 amino acids long. The germline V gene has CDR1 SGHVS and CDR2 FNYEAQ. The CDR3 spells CASSLGADSNQPQHF. In nucleotides, the CDR3 is TGTGCCAGCAGCTTGGGAGCCGATAGCAATCAGCCCCAGCATTTT.

As for this clone: This CDR3 is also generated by other DNA sequences in the sample. This chain connects TRBV11-2 to TRBJ2-7; D may be TRBD2 (5 bases). This CDR3 has 14 amino acids. In germline, CDR1 is SGHAT, CDR2 FQNNGV. With 1 base removed from V and 2 bases from J, the gap between germline ends came to 9 bases. CDR3 nucleotides: TGTGCCAGCAGCTTAGGTCGGGGTACCTACGAGCAGTACTTC. Translation: CASSLGRGTYEQYF.